The 32 T cell receptor beta chains below all came from one sample that was sequenced in a study of cytomegalovirus exposure and HLA in healthy donors (dated by TCRdb to 2016 to 2017). Library preparation was by the immunoSEQ multiplex PCR assay. For the multiplex PCR, a mixture combining 60 forward primers for TCR Vbeta segments and 13 reverse primers for TCR Jbeta segments was used. In its TCRdb copy, this immuneACCESS table keeps in-frame sequences only and misses some clones. Where compared with another copy, unresolved V genes explain less than half of these, and the others have no known cause. For this sample the table gives over 100,000 clones, of which around 77% were detected only once. The ten largest account for over 9.5% of the sample. Source material: PBMCs. The receptors derive from a man aged 40-55 years in good health and CMV-seropositive.

The CDR3 loop is CASSLGTGPRPQHF. The CDR3 DNA is TGTGCCAGCAGCTTAGGGACAGGGCCCAGGCCCCAGCATTTT. The chain has TRBV7-2 and TRBJ1-5, with 8 bases lining up with TRBD1. The germline CDR1 and CDR2 sequences are SGHTA and FQGNSA. This CDR3 is 14 amino acids long. Trimming cost V 1 base and J 9 bases; bases outside gene matches: 5.

The sample holds one count of this clone. The chain employs TRBV28 and TRBJ2-5; D is undetermined. The J call may be faulty, since TRBJ2-7 better matches the DNA end. Germline lookup yields CDR1 MDHEN and CDR2 SYDVKM. CDR3 size: 14 residues. The CDR3: CASSPRPPNYEQYF. The CDR3 DNA reads TGTGCCAGCAGTCCCCGCCCACCTAACTACGAGCAGTACTTC.

The chain employs TRBV28 and TRBJ1-5; D not certain. The V end was cut by 2 bases, the J end by 5 bases, with 7 bases between. This CDR3 is 13 amino acids long. Germline CDR1 and CDR2: MDHEN and SYDVKM. The CDR3 reads CASSLEGYQPQHF. In DNA, the CDR3 is TGTGCCAGCAGTTTAGAGGGTTATCAGCCCCAGCATTTT.

This rearrangement joins TRBV11-2 to TRBJ2-2; 8 bases match TRBD1. This CDR3 is 17 amino acids long. The V and J ends lost 3 bases and 5 bases, in that order; junction bases with no gene match: 11. Germline values: CDR1 SGHAT, CDR2 FQNNGV. The CDR3 spells CASSFGAGTGYTGELFF. CDR3 DNA: TGTGCCAGCAGCTTTGGGGCAGGGACAGGTTATACCGGGGAGCTGTTTTTT.

The rearrangement uses TRBV6-6 and TRBJ1-6; 7 bases line up with TRBD1. The CDR3 loop spans 16 amino acids. Germline V gene data show CDR1 as MNHNY and CDR2 as SVGAGI (reference sequence). V shed 2 bases, J shed 6 bases, and the junction held 7 bases outside the gene matches. The DNA of the CDR3 is TGTGCCAGCAGTTACCCCACAGGGGCCCCTAATTCACCCCTCCACTTT. This encodes CASSYPTGAPNSPLHF.

This chain links TRBV11-3 with TRBJ2-7, with D possibly being TRBD1 (6 bases). CDR1 SGHNT and CDR2 YENEEA come from the germline V gene. Trimming took 1 base from V and 3 from J, leaving 10 bases between them. The CDR3 consists of 14 residues. CDR3 in DNA: TGTGCCAGCAGCTTAGTCCCAGGGGACTACGAGCAGTACTTC. It yields the protein CASSLVPGDYEQYF.

The chain recombines TRBV9 with TRBJ1-5; TRBD1 is a possible D gene (6 bases). The V and J ends lost 3 bases and 3 bases respectively, with 13 bases between them. Germline CDR1 is SGDLS and CDR2 is YYNGEE. The length of the CDR3 is 15 residues. The CDR3 DNA sequence: TGTGCCAGCAGCGCAGGGGACCTTCCCAATCAGCCCCAGCATTTT. Protein product: CASSAGDLPNQPQHF.

This rearrangement joins TRBV19 to TRBJ2-7; TRBD1 is a possible D gene (6 bases). Germline V gene sequence: CDR1 LNHDA, CDR2 SQIVND (reference sequence). Trimming shortened V by 5 bases and J by 0 bases, and 20 bases separated the two germline ends. This CDR3 comprises 17 residues. This CDR3 reads CASSQTTGTPISYEQYF. DNA of the CDR3: TGTGCCAGTAGTCAAACCACAGGGACCCCGATCTCCTACGAGCAGTACTTC.

The chain links TRBV7-9 to TRBJ1-5, with D tentatively TRBD1 (6 bases). Trimming removed 3 bases at V and 0 bases at J, with 9 bases between. Germline values: CDR1 SEHNR, CDR2 FQNEAQ (reference sequence). This CDR3 has 15 residues. The CDR3 DNA reads as TGTGCCAGCAGCTTTGGGGGCCGTAGCAATCAGCCCCAGCATTTT. Its protein product is CASSFGGRSNQPQHF.

The chain links TRBV5-8 to TRBJ1-4; D not certain. The CDR3 runs to 13 residues. CDR1 is SGHTS, CDR2 YDEGEE, per germline. V was cut by 6 bases and J by 5 bases, with 11 bases left in between. This chain's CDR3 is CASNIQFNEKLFF. CDR3 DNA: TGTGCCAGCAATATACAATTCAATGAAAAACTGTTTTTT. The full variable domain, rest sourced from reference TRBV5-8 and TRBJ1-4, is EAGVTQSPTHLIKTRGQQATLRCSPISGHTSVYWYQQALGLGLQFLLWYDEGEERNRGNFPPRFSGRQFPNYSSELNVNALELEDSALYLCASNIQFNEKLFFGSGTQLSVL.

About this clone itself: The junction does not match germline at one end; this may be a read error. This specimen includes other DNA sequences encoding the same CDR3. The chain joins TRBV5-4 to TRBJ2-3, with D possibly being TRBD2 (6 bases). This CDR3 region has 17 residues. Germline CDR1 reads SGHNT; CDR2 reads YYREEE (reference sequence). The CDR3: CASSQPYGPSGTDTQYF. In DNA form, the CDR3 reads TGCGCCAGCAGCCAACCCTACGGGCCTAGCGGCACAGATACGCAGTATTTT.

The genes are TRBV29-1 and TRBJ2-5; TRBD2 agrees at 7 bases. The CDR3 runs to 14 residues. After removal of 7 bases from V and 3 bases from J, the junction contained 11 bases not matched to a gene. The germline V gene has CDR1 SQVTM and CDR2 ANQGSEA. The CDR3 is CSALRRGWEETQYF. The CDR3 DNA sequence: TGCAGCGCCCTTCGGCGGGGGTGGGAAGAGACCCAGTACTTC.

This chain connects TRBV6-5 to TRBJ2-3; D perhaps matches TRBD2 (5 bases). Germline V gene data show CDR1 as MNHEY and CDR2 as SVGAGI. V lost 2 bases and J lost 7, with 16 bases in between. This CDR3 has 15 amino acids. CDR3 sequence (DNA): TGTGCCAGCAGTTACAGTGTGCGACGGGGAAATACGCAGTATTTT. Protein: CASSYSVRRGNTQYF.

This clone has more than one count but fewer than ten. The J gene is TRBJ2-7, the V gene TRBV4-2; TRBD1 matches 10 bases. V lost 1 base, J lost 7 bases, and 10 bases stayed unmatched. This CDR3 region has 16 residues. CDR1 and CDR2 from the germline V gene are LGHNA and YNFKEQ. CDR3 DNA: TGTGCCAGCAGCCAAGGCAGGGCCGGGACAGGGGAGGAGCAGTACTTC. Its protein product is CASSQGRAGTGEEQYF.

This chain uses TRBV6-6 with TRBJ2-7, with a weak D call TRBD1 (6 bases). From germline, CDR1 is MNHNY and CDR2 SVGAGI (reference sequence). The CDR3 is made up of 14 amino acids. The V and J ends lost 1 base and 4 bases respectively, with 11 bases between them. DNA for the CDR3: TGTGCCAGCAGTTACTACCCGGGACAATACGAGCAGTACTTC. Its translation: CASSYYPGQYEQYF.

This chain uses TRBV28 with TRBJ1-5, with 7 bases matching TRBD1. V trimming: 6 bases; J trimming: 3 bases; junction bases outside the gene matches: 8. The CDR3 contains 15 residues. Germline CDR1 MDHEN, CDR2 SYDVKM. The CDR3 DNA reads as TGTGCCAGCAGAGTTGACAGGGTCGCCAATCAGCCCCAGCATTTT. Translation: CASRVDRVANQPQHF.

About this clone itself: The sample holds other DNA sequences that translate to the same CDR3. This chain links TRBV6-5 with TRBJ1-6, with a tentative D call TRBD1 (5 bases). Trimming shortened V by 6 bases and J by 17 bases, and 20 bases separated the two germline ends. CDR3 size: 13 residues. CDR1 and CDR2 (germline): MNHEY, SVGAGI. The CDR3 loop is CASRQTGDLKVHF. CDR3 in DNA: TGTGCCAGCAGGCAAACGGGGGACCTCAAGGTCCACTTT.

V and J are TRBV6-6 and TRBJ2-7, with TRBD1 identical over 7 bases. The J segment lost 2 bases and the V segment lost 4 bases, leaving 5 bases of the junction unmatched. This CDR3 has 14 amino acids. Germline CDR1 and CDR2: MNHNY and SVGAGI (reference sequence). Here the CDR3 reads CASSFRGTAYEQYF. The CDR3 DNA reads as TGTGCCAGCAGTTTCAGGGGGACAGCCTACGAGCAGTACTTC.

The chain couples TRBV28 to TRBJ1-5, with 7 bases matching TRBD1. V lost 10 bases to trimming and J lost 2 bases; unmatched junction nucleotides: 11. Germline V gene lookup returns CDR1 MDHEN and CDR2 SYDVKM. The CDR3 is 15 residues long. Here the CDR3 reads CAIGQAGRGNQPQHF. The CDR3 DNA reads as TGTGCCATCGGACAGGCCGGGCGGGGCAATCAGCCCCAGCATTTT.

The chain couples TRBV4-1 to TRBJ1-1, with D perhaps TRBD1 (6 bases). CDR1 MGHRA and CDR2 YSYEKL come from the germline V gene. V was shortened by 4 bases and J by 6 bases, with 18 bases between the two germline ends. The CDR3 length is 15 residues. The CDR3 DNA is TGCGCCAGCAGCCGAGGGCCCCGAGGGGGGGCTGAAGCTTTCTTT. This encodes CASSRGPRGGAEAFF.

The chain has TRBV7-2 and TRBJ2-7; possible D gene TRBD2, 5 bases. The germline CDR1 and CDR2 sequences are SGHTA and FQGNSA. V lost 5 bases and J 2 bases, leaving 10 bases between the germline ends. The CDR3 loop spans 13 amino acids. The chain's CDR3 is CASSQGLTYEQYF. The CDR3, as DNA: TGTGCCAGCAGCCAAGGACTCACCTACGAGCAGTACTTC.

V and J are TRBV5-1 and TRBJ2-7; 7 nucleotides match TRBD1. The V gene end was trimmed by 4 bases and the J gene end by 0 bases; junction bases not matched to a gene: 4. This CDR3 comprises 14 residues. Germline V gene data show CDR1 as SGHRS and CDR2 as YFSETQ. The CDR3: CASSAQGSSYEQYF. The DNA for the CDR3 is TGCGCCAGCAGCGCACAGGGGAGCTCCTACGAGCAGTACTTC.

The chain uses TRBV2 and TRBJ1-3, with D tentatively TRBD1 (6 bases). Germline CDR1 reads SNHLY; CDR2 reads FYNNEI. Trimming left V 4 bases short and J 0 bases short, with 10 bases between. The CDR3 runs to 15 residues. This chain's CDR3 is CASSATGTSGNTIYF. The CDR3 DNA sequence: TGTGCCAGCAGTGCCACAGGGACCTCTGGAAACACCATATATTTT.

The chain is built from TRBV5-1 and TRBJ1-1; D is possibly TRBD1 (6 bases). The CDR3 runs 16 residues. Per germline, CDR1 SGHRS and CDR2 YFSETQ. The germline V and J ends were trimmed by 4 bases and 6 bases, with 22 bases remaining between them. CDR3 nucleotides: TGCGCCAGCAGCGAAACGCCACTAGGGGGTACAGCTGAAGCTTTCTTT. Residues: CASSETPLGGTAEAFF. The variable domain in full, with the rest retrieved from reference TRBV5-1 and TRBJ1-1, is KAGVTQTPRYLIKTRGQQVTLSCSPISGHRSVSWYQQTPGQGLQFLFEYFSETQRNKGNFPGRFSGRQFSNSRSEMNVSTLELGDSALYLCASSETPLGGTAEAFFGQGTRLTVV.

This clone was picked up a small number of times. V usage is TRBV19 and J usage is TRBJ1-1; 8 bases align to TRBD1. The CDR3 consists of 14 residues. Losses at the gene ends were 6 bases for V and 0 bases for J; bases not matched to a gene: 3. Per the germline V gene, CDR1 is LNHDA and CDR2 is SQIVND (reference sequence). The CDR3 spells CASSRTGLNTEAFF. In nucleotides, the CDR3 is TGTGCCAGTAGCAGGACAGGGTTGAACACTGAAGCTTTCTTT.

The chain recombines TRBV6-1 with TRBJ1-2; TRBD1 aligns across 10 bases. Germline V gene lookup returns CDR1 MNHNS and CDR2 SASEGT. The length of the CDR3 is 13 residues. V was clipped by 6 bases and J by 4 bases; unmatched bases: 2. The CDR3 reads CASRGDRGYGYTF. The CDR3 DNA sequence: TGTGCCAGCAGGGGGGACAGGGGCTATGGCTACACCTTC.

The J gene is TRBJ1-1, the V gene TRBV5-1; TRBD1 matches 9 bases. Germline V gene lookup returns CDR1 SGHRS and CDR2 YFSETQ. The trim removed 0 bases at V and 4 bases at J, leaving 7 bases unmatched. This CDR3 is 16 amino acids long. The CDR3 region has the DNA TGCGCCAGCAGCTTGGCCGGGACAGGGTACGCCACTGAAGCTTTCTTT. Translating gives CASSLAGTGYATEAFF.

This clone has a handful of counts. V usage is TRBV5-4 and J usage is TRBJ2-5, with 8 nucleotides matching TRBD1. The junction had 10 bases not matched to a gene; V was cut back by 3 bases and J by 6 bases. This CDR3 comprises 15 residues. Germline V gene sequence: CDR1 SGHNT, CDR2 YYREEE (reference sequence). The CDR3 DNA follows: TGTGCCAGCAGCTCTTCGACAGGGGTAGTAAAGACCCAGTACTTC. Its protein product is CASSSSTGVVKTQYF.

J is TRBJ1-1 and V is TRBV19; D unclear. The CDR3 sequence is 14 residues long. V was cut by 3 bases and J by 0 bases, with 8 bases left in between. Germline V lookup: CDR1 LNHDA, CDR2 SQIVND (reference sequence). The CDR3 protein is CASSISDMNTEAFF. In nucleotides, the CDR3 is TGTGCCAGTAGTATCTCCGACATGAACACTGAAGCTTTCTTT. The variable domain in full, with the rest retrieved from reference TRBV19 and TRBJ1-1, is DGGITQSPKYLFRKEGQNVTLSCEQNLNHDAMYWYRQDPGQGLRLIYYSQIVNDFQKGDIAEGYSVSREKKESFPLTVTSAQKNPTAFYLCASSISDMNTEAFFGQGTRLTVV.

The chain uses TRBV2 and TRBJ1-6; 11 nucleotides align to TRBD1. The CDR3 is 14 amino acids. V lost 5 bases and J lost 9; bases outside the gene matches: 3. Germline lookup yields CDR1 SNHLY and CDR2 FYNNEI. The CDR3 reads CASSSDRGLSPLHF. DNA of the CDR3: TGTGCCAGCAGTTCGGACAGGGGGCTTTCACCCCTCCACTTT. The entire variable domain, with the rest obtained from reference TRBV2 and TRBJ1-6, is as follows: EPEVTQTPSHQVTQMGQEVILRCVPISNHLYFYWYRQILGQKVEFLVSFYNNEISEKSEIFDDQFSVERPDGSNFTLKIRSTKLEDSAMYFCASSSDRGLSPLHFGNGTRLTVT.

V usage is TRBV19 and J usage is TRBJ2-2, with TRBD1 matching 7 bases. The CDR3 length is 15 residues. Germline lookup yields CDR1 LNHDA and CDR2 SQIVND (reference sequence). Trimming took 5 bases from V and 5 from J; bases not matched to a gene: 8. CDR3 bases: TGTGCCAGTAGTGACAACAGGGGTGGAACCGGGGAGCTGTTTTTT. This encodes CASSDNRGGTGELFF.

V is TRBV5-8 and J is TRBJ1-4, with TRBD1 matching 7 bases. Per the germline V gene, CDR1 is SGHTS and CDR2 is YDEGEE. The CDR3 runs to 13 residues. The V and J ends lost 10 bases and 6 bases, in that order; junction bases with no gene match: 9. CDR3 loop: CADLTGTDEKLFF. As DNA, the CDR3 is TGTGCCGATCTGACAGGGACAGATGAAAAACTGTTTTTT.